This T cell receptor beta chain was obtained from a study of T cells in localized non-small cell lung cancer. Study outcomes and limitations: Longer survival (overall) was linked to higher T cell density in blood. A median of approximately 54 clones ranked among the top 100 in tumor appeared in adjacent lung. The highest T cell clonality was in uninvolved adjacent lung, above tumor.

TCRdb's table, derived via immunoSEQ multiplex PCR, lists solely in-frame clones and lacks some. The sample holds 1,500 to 2,000 clones; around 34% are singletons and the top ten take 37%. This clone has a handful of counts. No antigen is known for it. Germline lookup yields CDR1 SGHNT and CDR2 YENEEA. CDR3 length: 14 amino acids. With V trimmed by 3 bases and J by 11 bases, 10 bases remained unmatched. This chain links TRBV11-3 with TRBJ2-7, with 10 bases aligning to TRBD1. This TCR was sampled from a woman aged 35 to 70 with stage II lung adenocarcinoma. Sequenced here: lung tumor tissue, sampled before any cancer treatment. Written as DNA, the CDR3 is TGTGCCAGCAGCTTGGCCGGGACAGGGGATTTGGAGTACTTC. It specifies CASSLAGTGDLEYF.